This TCR beta chain derives from a study of shared clonotypes between healthy human individuals. The assay was immunoSEQ multiplex PCR, and TCRdb's table has in-frame clones only and misses some. The data hold approximately 940,000 clones, with around three quarters observed a single time. Trimming stripped 6 bases from V and 1 base from J, with 9 bases between. CDR1 LNHDA and CDR2 SQIVND come from the germline V gene (reference sequence). The CDR3 runs to 14 residues. This chain links TRBV19 with TRBJ2-2; D not certain. Sample: memory CD4+ T cells sorted from blood. Subset given: CD45RA-negative fraction. The receptor was isolated from a man in his late teens or twenties in good health. The CDR3 sequence is CASSLRQNTGELFF. Here the CDR3 DNA reads TGTGCCAGTAGCCTTCGACAGAACACCGGGGAGCTGTTTTTT.